The present entry profiles one T cell receptor (beta chain) with its context. No antigen is known for it. No base quality values were provided; no much bigger clone lies one nucleotide off. Hyperthyroidism patients were newly diagnosed, with disease duration under 2 months, and aged 18 to 65 years. Patients with uncontrolled infections, other autoimmune diseases, pregnancy or lactation were excluded. Clinical symptoms, serum thyroxine and TRAb, thyroid ultrasound, and orbital computed tomography formed the basis for the diagnoses. Blood from progressor patients was collected at the time of first diagnosis with hyperthyroidism, before any ophthalmopathy symptoms had appeared. PBMCs were separated from 7.5 to 10 ml of fresh peripheral blood using Ficoll-Paque density gradient centrifugation. Progressor patients were initially diagnosed with Graves' hyperthyroidism and developed ophthalmopathy during follow-up. Total RNA was extracted with Trizol reagent, and quality was checked on an Agilent 2100 Bioanalyzer.

This sample is part of a study of T cells in Graves' hyperthyroidism and ophthalmopathy (dated by TCRdb to about 2019). Context from the whole study: Peripheral blood samples were taken at the time of initial diagnosis, prior to any treatment. To identify distinguishing TCR V-J signatures, a discovery cohort of 100 or so patients was used, comprising 40 to 45 with Graves' ophthalmopathy and 57 with stable Graves' hyperthyroidism. Prospective prediction of ophthalmopathy was tested in an independent validation cohort of approximately 19 hyperthyroidism patients and some 17 patients who later progressed to ophthalmopathy. For training and testing, the 100 or so patients in the discovery cohort were randomly divided in a 7:3 ratio. In about 6 Graves' hyperthyroidism patients, the study also compared T-cell repertoires from thyroid tissue with T-cell repertoires from blood. Following sampling, methimazole starting at 30 mg daily was given to hyperthyroidism patients, and high-dose intravenous methylprednisolone was given to ophthalmopathy patients. TCR Vbeta CDR3 sequencing of 130 to 150 peripheral blood samples (roughly 41 ophthalmopathy, about 74 hyperthyroidism and roughly 17 progressor patients) is reported in the paper. Study-level results and caveats: In validation, the model predicted progression to ophthalmopathy a median of about 6.8 months before onset, with about 64% sensitivity and 72.22% specificity. No statistical method was used to fix the sample size in advance, and group allocation was not hidden from the investigators. A model built on a 13 V-J signature distinguished ophthalmopathy from stable hyperthyroidism, reaching 87.88% sensitivity and 81.08% specificity in cross-validation and 80%/75% in testing. Most expanded thyroid clonotypes (frequency above 0.001) were also found in blood, which suggests that blood repertoires may mirror thyroid immune responses.

Reading from cysteine to phenylalanine, the CDR3 counts 14 amino acids. Only the CDR3 DNA stays, 42 bases, in frame from base 1. The CDR1 and CDR2 encoded by the germline V gene are SGHTA and FQGNSA. The junction shows trimming of 6 bases on V and 8 bases on J, and the gene matches do not reach 5 bases of it. The TCR beta CDR3 regions were amplified from RNA transcripts. The TCR CDR3 was subjected to a first round of RT-PCR using the HTBI primer set and the Qiagen OneStep RT-PCR kit. Libraries were constructed in a second round of multiplex PCR, after which size selection and purification were carried out. Paired-end sequencing of the libraries was performed with 100 bp reads on an Illumina HiSeq2000. Per the authors' processing: SOAPnuke was used to process the raw data, with reads discarded if the reads contained adapters or uncalled bases, had a mean Phred below 15, or lacked an exact constant-primer or identifier match. COPE v1.2.5 was used to merge the high-quality paired reads, and each unique nucleotide sequence was defined as a clonotype. Clonotypes were aligned to IMGT TRBV, TRBD and TRBJ reference segments using MiTCR v1.1. The analysis was restricted to V-J combinations with a frequency above 0.0001, which together covered 98% to 99.2% of the repertoires. The TCS score was defined as the ratio of F50 (clonal expansion) to E x V (chaos), calculated using BLOSUM62-based TCRdist between CDR3 peptides within each V-J. Welch's t-statistics and random forest reduced 500 to 550 V-J features to under 15, which were used in a naive Bayes classifier (R e1071). Clones were called with MiXCR by TCRdb after fastp trimmed the public reads at Q25, and only in-frame beta chains were retained. CDR3 protein duplicates are merged, each entry listing the most common genes and DNA. Clone size and V and J calls follow TCRdb, not the original study. The sample table records a few hundred thousand distinct CDR3 sequences; around 16% of these occur just once. Around 30% of the sample is held by the ten biggest clonotypes.

The clonotype comes from a woman in her late teens or twenties with Graves' hyperthyroidism that later progressed to Graves' ophthalmopathy. The material sequenced was blood. The chain is encoded by TRBV7-2 joined to TRBJ2-1; a stretch of 12 junction bases matches TRBD1. The CDR3 is CASRGDRGRHEQFF. Read as DNA, the sequence is TGTGCCAGCAGGGGGGACAGGGGGCGACATGAGCAGTTCTTC.